This TCR beta chain was recovered during a study of cytomegalovirus exposure and HLA in healthy donors. Overall study: In a previous analysis, nearly 120 million unique TCR beta sequences were found from 170 million or so T cells. Study-wide results and caveats: For TCR beta chains, V- and J-gene trimming was later linked to a missense DCLRE1C variant.

About this clone: The antigen is undetermined.

60 Vbeta and 13 Jbeta primers were used in PCR. Sequenced by immunoSEQ multiplex PCR; TCRdb stores in-frame clones only, minus some. The table lists 150,000 or so clones, over 60% of them singletons. The CDR3 consists of 14 residues. Looked up from germline, CDR1 is MDHEN and CDR2 is SYDVKM. Trimming left V 3 bases short and J 7 bases short, with 12 bases between. V is TRBV28 and J is TRBJ1-4, with unresolved D. The sample taken for sequencing was PBMCs. The receptor comes from a man aged 50-59 years in good health and CMV-seropositive. CDR3 DNA: TGTGCCAGCAGTTTCGGTTCCGGAGGTGAAAAACTGTTTTTT. Its translation: CASSFGSGGEKLFF.